These 17 T cell receptor beta chains were all obtained from the same sample, sequenced in a study of beta chain features in type 1 diabetes. Whole-study results and caveats: Significant though moderate, a shortening of TCRB CDR3s appeared in all four CD4+ subsets of Type 1 diabetes patients.

These receptors lack a known antigen. Sequenced material consisted of expressed TCRB transcripts (all of the isolated RNA was reverse transcribed). Assay: immunoSEQ multiplex PCR; the TCRdb copy retains only in-frame clones and omits some. The sample holds 350,000 to 450,000 clones, around an eighth seen once. Sequencing was done on a sample of naive CD4+ T cells from blood. All receptors come from a young woman with type 1 diabetes.

The chain employs TRBV6-5 and TRBJ2-3; 7 bases agree with TRBD1. Germline loops: CDR1 MNHEY, CDR2 SVGAGI. CDR3 size: 14 residues. With 8 bases clipped from V and 4 bases from J, the junction kept 9 bases outside the gene matches. The CDR3 loop is CASWSRGIPDTQYF. DNA of the CDR3: TGTGCCAGCTGGTCCAGGGGGATACCAGATACGCAGTATTTT.

This clone has only a few counts. The chain uses TRBV5-1 and TRBJ2-7, with D hard to call. Trimming left V 4 bases short and J 2 bases short, with 13 bases between. CDR1 is SGHRS, CDR2 YFSETQ, per germline. The CDR3 sequence is 14 residues long. CDR3 region: CASSPLNTAYEQYF. The CDR3 DNA sequence: TGCGCCAGCAGCCCACTCAACACAGCCTACGAGCAGTACTTC.

Notes on this clone: Distinct nucleotide sequences in the sample also encode this CDR3. The CDR3: CASSLRGGNQPQHF. CDR3 in DNA: TGTGCCAGCAGTCTGAGAGGAGGCAATCAGCCCCAGCATTTT. The J gene is TRBJ1-5, the V gene TRBV7-2; D remains unclear. This CDR3 has 14 residues. V dropped 6 bases and J dropped 2 bases, with 11 bases sitting between them. CDR1 and CDR2 from the germline V gene are SGHTA and FQGNSA.

This chain links TRBV27 with TRBJ2-5; weak D call: TRBD1 (6 bases). Per the germline V gene, CDR1 is MNHEY and CDR2 is SMNVEV (reference sequence). The V gene lost 8 bases and the J gene lost 6 bases, with 13 bases spanning the gap. The CDR3 has 12 amino acids. Written as DNA, the CDR3 is TGTGCCAGCCGCCACAGGGAACAGACCCAGTACTTC. Residues: CASRHREQTQYF.

This clone turned up a few times. The V gene is TRBV7-7, the J gene TRBJ2-5, with TRBD1 matching 9 bases. Germline CDR1 SSHAT, CDR2 FNYEAQ (reference sequence). The CDR3 has 14 residues. V gave up 5 bases and J gave up 4 bases; unmatched junction bases: 5. CDR3 sequence: CASSRWTGAETQYF. CDR3 DNA: TGTGCCAGCAGCCGTTGGACAGGGGCAGAGACCCAGTACTTC.

The chain carries TRBV29-1 and TRBJ1-2; unclear D gene. The ends were cut back, 6 bases at V and 0 bases at J, with 14 bases in the middle. The CDR3 totals 14 residues. CDR1 SQVTM and CDR2 ANQGSEA come from the germline V gene. CDR3 sequence reads: CSVTLTSANYGYTF. DNA of the CDR3: TGCAGCGTCACGCTTACGAGCGCTAACTATGGCTACACCTTC.

This clone was seen only a few times. V gene TRBV7-2 combines with J gene TRBJ2-7; 7 bases agree with TRBD1. This CDR3 region has 16 residues. Germline CDR1 SGHTA, CDR2 FQGNSA. V lost 1 base, J lost 7 bases, and 13 bases stayed unmatched. This CDR3 reads CASSLGPTGLGGEQYF. The DNA for the CDR3 is TGTGCCAGCAGCTTAGGGCCGACAGGGCTGGGTGGGGAGCAGTACTTC. Complete variable domain (other parts from reference TRBV7-2 and TRBJ2-7): GAGVSQSPSNKVTEKGKDVELRCDPISGHTALYWYRQSLGQGLEFLIYFQGNSAPDKSGLPSDRFSAERTGGSVSTLTIQRTQQEDSAVYLCASSLGPTGLGGEQYFGPGTRLTVT.

This sequence joins TRBV19 and TRBJ1-2; D perhaps matches TRBD1 (5 bases). The CDR3 loop spans 14 amino acids. The V gene's germline CDR1 is LNHDA and CDR2 SQIVND (reference sequence). Between the trimmed V and J ends, which lost 9 bases and 7 bases, there was a span of 21 bases. CDR3 in DNA: TGTGCCAGCAGTCGATCGGACACGGAACGTGGCTACACCTTC. It is translated as CASSRSDTERGYTF.

This clone showed up just a few times. The chain employs TRBV7-9 and TRBJ2-7; 9 nucleotides agree with TRBD1. V lost 6 bases and J lost 2; bases outside the gene matches: 5. The CDR3 runs to 14 residues. Germline V gene lookup returns CDR1 SEHNR and CDR2 FQNEAQ (reference sequence). Here the CDR3 DNA reads TGTGCCAGCAGGGCCGGGACAGGGACCTACGAGCAGTACTTC. Translation: CASRAGTGTYEQYF.

The chain recombines TRBV5-4 with TRBJ2-5; D is perhaps TRBD2 (7 bases). CDR3 length: 14 amino acids. Germline CDR1 and CDR2: SGHNT and YYREEE (reference sequence). V was cut by 1 base and J by 5 bases, with 12 bases left in between. The DNA for the CDR3 is TGTGCCAGCAGCTTGAGAGGGGGAGGGGAGACCCAGTACTTC. Protein sequence: CASSLRGGGETQYF.

The chain combines TRBV9 with TRBJ2-5; D is undetermined. The CDR3 length is 14 residues. The germline CDR1 and CDR2 sequences are SGDLS and YYNGEE. Between the trimmed V and J ends, which lost 0 bases and 2 bases, there was a span of 8 bases. The DNA of the CDR3 is TGTGCCAGCAGCGTAGGGGCAGTACAAGAGACCCAGTACTTC. Its protein is CASSVGAVQETQYF.

The chain employs TRBV7-2 and TRBJ2-5, with D perhaps TRBD1 (6 bases). V was pared by 5 bases and J by 6 bases, with 19 bases between. From germline, CDR1 is SGHTA and CDR2 FQGNSA. The CDR3 extends over 15 amino acids. The CDR3 bases are TGTGCCAGCAGCACTGACACAGGGAATTTACAGACCCAGTACTTC. It yields the protein CASSTDTGNLQTQYF.

The chain links TRBV5-1 to TRBJ2-2, with D hard to call. From germline, CDR1 is SGHRS and CDR2 YFSETQ. This CDR3 region has 14 residues. Between the trimmed V and J ends, which lost 1 base and 1 base, there was a span of 5 bases. The CDR3 nucleotides read TGCGCCAGCAGCTTGAGAGGGAACACCGGGGAGCTGTTTTTT. Translation: CASSLRGNTGELFF.

CDR3 coding DNA: TGTGCCAGCAGCCCTCGACAGGGTGGGGCCTACGAGCAGTACTTC. It codes for CASSPRQGGAYEQYF. The rearrangement uses TRBV9 and TRBJ2-7; TRBD1 matches 7 bases. Germline assignment: CDR1 SGDLS and CDR2 YYNGEE. The ends lost 4 bases at V and 2 bases at J; junction bases unmatched: 9. The CDR3 covers 15 residues.

This clone showed up just a few times. The rearrangement joins TRBV5-1 to TRBJ1-5; D gene ambiguous. Germline V gene lookup returns CDR1 SGHRS and CDR2 YFSETQ. V was cut by 2 bases and J by 3 bases, with 6 bases left in between. This CDR3 is 13 amino acids long. The CDR3 is CASSLEINQPQHF. CDR3 bases: TGCGCCAGCAGCTTAGAGATCAATCAGCCCCAGCATTTT.

The chain is built from TRBV13 and TRBJ2-6, with a tentative D call TRBD1 (6 bases). Germline V gene lookup returns CDR1 PRHDT and CDR2 FYEKMQ (reference sequence). The CDR3 runs to 16 residues. V lost 5 bases and J lost 0, with 11 bases in between. CDR3 sequence reads: CASSPLGGSGANVLTF. In DNA, the CDR3 is TGTGCCAGCAGCCCCCTAGGGGGCTCTGGGGCCAACGTCCTGACTTTC.

The chain uses TRBV11-2 and TRBJ2-6; D is ambiguous. The CDR3 runs 13 residues. V was cut by 5 bases and J by 8 bases, with 10 bases left in between. Germline CDR1 and CDR2: SGHAT and FQNNGV. The CDR3 here is CASSQFGSNVLTF. The CDR3, as DNA: TGTGCCAGCAGCCAATTCGGTTCCAACGTCCTGACTTTC.